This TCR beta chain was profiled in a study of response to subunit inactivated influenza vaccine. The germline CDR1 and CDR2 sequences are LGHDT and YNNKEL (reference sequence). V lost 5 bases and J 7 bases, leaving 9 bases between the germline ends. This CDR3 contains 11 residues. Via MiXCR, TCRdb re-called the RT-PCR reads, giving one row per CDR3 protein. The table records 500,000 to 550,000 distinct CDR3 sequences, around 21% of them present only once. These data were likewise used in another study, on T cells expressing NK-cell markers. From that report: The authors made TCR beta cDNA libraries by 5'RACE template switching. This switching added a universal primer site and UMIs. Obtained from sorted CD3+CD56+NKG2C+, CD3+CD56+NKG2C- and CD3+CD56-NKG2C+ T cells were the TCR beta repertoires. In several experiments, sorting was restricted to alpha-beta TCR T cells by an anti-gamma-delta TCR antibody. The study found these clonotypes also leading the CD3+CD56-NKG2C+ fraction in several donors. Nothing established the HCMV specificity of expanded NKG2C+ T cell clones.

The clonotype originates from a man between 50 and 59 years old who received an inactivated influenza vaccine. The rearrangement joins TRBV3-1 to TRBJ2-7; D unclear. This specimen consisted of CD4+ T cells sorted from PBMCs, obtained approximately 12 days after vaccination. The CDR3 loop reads CASSYLREQYF. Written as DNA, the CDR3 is TGTGCCAGCAGCTACCTACGTGAGCAGTACTTC.